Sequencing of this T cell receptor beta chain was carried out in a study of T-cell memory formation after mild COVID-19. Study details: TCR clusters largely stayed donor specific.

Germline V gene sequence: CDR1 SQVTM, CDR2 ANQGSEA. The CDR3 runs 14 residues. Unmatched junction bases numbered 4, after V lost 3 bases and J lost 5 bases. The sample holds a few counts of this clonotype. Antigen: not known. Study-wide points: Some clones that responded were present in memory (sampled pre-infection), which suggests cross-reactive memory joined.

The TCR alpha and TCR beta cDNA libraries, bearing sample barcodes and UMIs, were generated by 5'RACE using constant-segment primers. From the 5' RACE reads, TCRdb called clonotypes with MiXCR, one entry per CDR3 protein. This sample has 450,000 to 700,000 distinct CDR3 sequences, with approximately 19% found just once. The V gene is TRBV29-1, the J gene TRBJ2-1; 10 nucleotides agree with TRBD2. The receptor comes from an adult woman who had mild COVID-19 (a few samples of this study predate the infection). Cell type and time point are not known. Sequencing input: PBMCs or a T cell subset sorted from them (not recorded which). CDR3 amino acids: CSVDLGLANNEQFF. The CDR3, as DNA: TGCAGCGTTGACTTGGGACTAGCGAACAATGAGCAGTTCTTC.